The 32 T cell receptor beta chains in this list originate from one sample, sequenced in a study of T cell repertoires in cytomegalovirus infection. TCRdb fed the reads into MiXCR, producing one record per CDR3 protein. The table records 100,000 to 150,000 distinct CDR3 sequences, 7.5% to 9% of them present only once. Source material: PBMCs. The receptor source for this set is a human donor in good health (CMV status not recorded). Some clones in this sample may be carry-over from other donors' samples.

This clonotype was seen many times. This chain connects TRBV7-8 to TRBJ2-3; D unresolved. V was trimmed by 5 bases and J by 4 bases, leaving 10 bases between them. The CDR3 totals 13 residues. Germline values: CDR1 SGHVS, CDR2 FQNEAQ. The CDR3 nucleotides read TGTGCCAGCAGCCATCAAGCTGCAGATACGCAGTATTTT. Its protein product is CASSHQAADTQYF.

This clonotype was seen repeatedly, ten times or more. The chain couples TRBV12-3 or TRBV12-4 to TRBJ2-7, with TRBD1 matching 7 bases. V lost 4 bases, J lost 4 bases, and 10 bases stayed unmatched. This CDR3 is built from 15 residues. As DNA, the CDR3 is TGTGCCAGCAGTTCCCGACAGGGCCAATTGTACGAGCAGTACTTC. Its protein is CASSSRQGQLYEQYF.

The chain has TRBV3-1 and TRBJ2-1, with 8 bases lining up with TRBD2. This CDR3 spans 15 amino acids. V dropped 4 bases and J dropped 3; count of bases not matched to a gene: 5. The germline V gene encodes CDR1 LGHDT and CDR2 YNNKEL (reference sequence). This CDR3 reads CASSPLAASYNEQFF. The CDR3 nucleotides are TGTGCCAGCAGCCCACTAGCGGCAAGCTACAATGAGCAGTTCTTC.

This clonotype has a count of ten or more. J is TRBJ2-6 and V is TRBV19, with 7 bases lining up with TRBD1. Germline CDR1 and CDR2: LNHDA and SQIVND (reference sequence). The CDR3 consists of 17 residues. The V and J ends lost 7 bases and 2 bases, in that order; junction bases with no gene match: 11. The CDR3 DNA is TGTGCCAGTACCCAACCGACAGGGATCACTGGGGCCAACGTCCTGACTTTC. As protein: CASTQPTGITGANVLTF.

This clonotype was counted a few times. V is TRBV7-8 and J is TRBJ1-1; D remains unclear. The ends were cut back, 7 bases at V and 3 bases at J, with 9 bases in the middle. The germline V gene has CDR1 SGHVS and CDR2 FQNEAQ. This CDR3 is 12 amino acids long. In DNA form, the CDR3 reads TGTGCCAGCAACCAGGTGGACACTGAAGCTTTCTTT. Protein sequence: CASNQVDTEAFF.

The chain carries TRBV6-6 and TRBJ1-1; D perhaps matches TRBD1 (5 bases). CDR1 is MNHNY, CDR2 SVGAGI, per germline (reference sequence). The CDR3 is 14 residues long. Trimming removed 4 bases from V and 1 base from J, with 10 bases in between. The CDR3 sequence is CASSSDGANTEAFF. DNA of the CDR3: TGTGCCAGCAGTTCCGACGGGGCGAACACTGAAGCTTTCTTT.

This clonotype was seen many times. This rearrangement joins TRBV7-2 to TRBJ2-1; tentatively, D is TRBD2 (5 bases). V was clipped by 1 base and J by 7 bases, with 14 bases between them. Germline-derived CDR1 and CDR2 are SGHTA and FQGNSA. There are 15 residues in the CDR3. The CDR3 loop reads CASSLGPPLGNEQFF. The CDR3 DNA reads as TGTGCCAGCAGCTTAGGCCCACCACTAGGAAATGAGCAGTTCTTC.

This clonotype has a count of ten or more. The rearrangement uses TRBV9 and TRBJ1-1; D remains ambiguous. With 2 bases removed from V and 2 bases from J, the gap between germline ends came to 7 bases. Germline CDR1 and CDR2: SGDLS and YYNGEE. This CDR3 has 13 amino acids. In DNA, the CDR3 is TGTGCCAGCAGCGTCAGCGGAAACACTGAAGCTTTCTTT. Its protein is CASSVSGNTEAFF.

This clonotype was counted at least ten times. V gene TRBV7-9 combines with J gene TRBJ1-2; D is undetermined. The CDR3 is 13 amino acids. Trimming took off 0 bases at V and 4 bases at J, with 6 bases between the two ends. Per the germline V gene, CDR1 is SEHNR and CDR2 is FQNEAQ (reference sequence). The CDR3: CASSLAGTYGYTF. CDR3 DNA: TGTGCCAGCAGCTTAGCGGGAACCTATGGCTACACCTTC.

The CDR3 spells CASSAPGARSEQYF. Here the CDR3 DNA reads TGTGCCAGTAGTGCCCCCGGGGCCAGAAGTGAGCAGTACTTC. The rearrangement joins TRBV19 to TRBJ2-7, with D perhaps assigned TRBD1 or TRBD2 (5 bases each). The CDR3 sequence is 14 residues long. Trimming cost V 5 bases and J 7 bases, with 18 bases left between them. CDR1 is LNHDA and CDR2 is SQIVND in the germline V gene (reference sequence). The variable domain in full, completed from reference TRBV19 and TRBJ2-7, reads DGGITQSPKYLFRKEGQNVTLSCEQNLNHDAMYWYRQDPGQGLRLIYYSQIVNDFQKGDIAEGYSVSREKKESFPLTVTSAQKNPTAFYLCASSAPGARSEQYFGPGTRLTVT.

This clonotype has only a few counts. This chain uses TRBV5-1 with TRBJ2-3; perhaps TRBD2 as D (6 bases). The CDR3 runs to 14 residues. V was trimmed by 3 bases and J by 1 base, leaving 9 bases between them. Germline CDR1 and CDR2: SGHRS and YFSETQ. The CDR3 region is CASSSGDRTDTQYF. The CDR3, as DNA: TGCGCCAGCAGCTCGGGGGACCGCACAGATACGCAGTATTTT. Complete variable domain (other parts from reference TRBV5-1 and TRBJ2-3): KAGVTQTPRYLIKTRGQQVTLSCSPISGHRSVSWYQQTPGQGLQFLFEYFSETQRNKGNFPGRFSGRQFSNSRSEMNVSTLELGDSALYLCASSSGDRTDTQYFGPGTRLTVL.

This clonotype was observed many times. This rearrangement joins TRBV12-5 to TRBJ2-7; D gene unclear. The CDR3 runs to 13 residues. Germline values: CDR1 LGHNT, CDR2 FRNRAP. Trimming took off 2 bases at V and 3 bases at J, with 8 bases between the two ends. The DNA of the CDR3 is TGTGCTAGTGGTTTGACCATAAGCTACGAGCAGTACTTC. Translated: CASGLTISYEQYF.

This clonotype showed up just a few times. This sequence joins TRBV10-3 and TRBJ2-7; 8 nucleotides agree with TRBD1. Germline V CDR1 and CDR2: ENHRY, SYGVKD. Trimming removed 8 bases from V and 1 base from J; junction bases left unmatched: 7. CDR3 length equals 14 residues. This CDR3 reads CAIADRDTSYEQYF. CDR3 sequence (DNA): TGTGCCATCGCGGACAGGGATACGTCCTACGAGCAGTACTTC.

This clonotype has at least ten counts. V is TRBV28 and J is TRBJ2-1; TRBD1 agrees at 8 bases. The ends lost 4 bases at V and 8 bases at J; junction bases unmatched: 13. There are 16 residues in the CDR3. The germline V gene has CDR1 MDHEN and CDR2 SYDVKM. This CDR3 reads CASSSPGQVGADEQFF. Here the CDR3 DNA reads TGTGCCAGCAGTTCGCCGGGACAGGTGGGAGCGGATGAGCAGTTCTTC.

This clonotype was counted once. The chain combines TRBV20-1 with TRBJ2-5; D is perhaps TRBD2 (5 bases). V was shortened by 0 bases and J by 4 bases, with 9 bases between the two germline ends. The V gene's germline CDR1 is DFQATT and CDR2 SNEGSKA (reference sequence). This CDR3 contains 13 residues. The CDR3 region is CSARDLSGETQYF. The CDR3 nucleotides read TGCAGTGCTAGAGATCTGAGCGGAGAGACCCAGTACTTC.

The chain combines TRBV5-1 with TRBJ2-1, with 9 nucleotides matching TRBD1. From germline, CDR1 is SGHRS and CDR2 YFSETQ. The CDR3 spans 15 residues. Trimming at V came to 4 bases and at J to 2 bases, leaving 4 bases not matched to a gene. The CDR3 protein is CASSAGQGTYNEQFF. The CDR3 coding sequence is TGCGCCAGCAGCGCGGGACAGGGAACCTACAATGAGCAGTTCTTC.

This clonotype was detected ten times or more. This chain uses TRBV12-3 or TRBV12-4 with TRBJ2-7; unclear D gene. V was cut by 3 bases and J by 7 bases, with 10 bases left in between. The CDR3 contains 12 residues. The CDR3 region is CASSFGPLEQYF. CDR3 DNA: TGTGCCAGCAGTTTCGGACCCTTGGAGCAGTACTTC.

This clonotype was observed at least ten times. The rearrangement uses TRBV7-8 and TRBJ2-5; 10 bases align to TRBD1. The CDR3 extends over 15 amino acids. The ends lost 2 bases at V and 5 bases at J; junction bases unmatched: 5. Germline V CDR1 and CDR2: SGHVS, FQNEAQ. The CDR3 here is CASSLLDRGSETQYF. The DNA for the CDR3 is TGTGCCAGCAGCTTACTGGACAGGGGGAGTGAGACCCAGTACTTC. Full variable domain (missing parts from reference TRBV7-8 and TRBJ2-5): GAGVSQSPRYKVAKRGQDVALRCDPISGHVSLFWYQQALGQGPEFLTYFQNEAQLDKSGLPSDRFFAERPEGSVSTLKIQRTQQEDSAVYLCASSLLDRGSETQYFGPGTRLLVL.

This clonotype was seen ten or more times. The genes are TRBV20-1 and TRBJ2-3; 10 nucleotides align to TRBD2. Germline V gene lookup returns CDR1 DFQATT and CDR2 SNEGSKA (reference sequence). V gave up 2 bases and J gave up 5 bases; unmatched junction bases: 10. This CDR3 contains 16 residues. CDR3 in amino acids: CSARQAGGPSQDTQYF. DNA of the CDR3: TGCAGTGCTAGACAAGCGGGGGGGCCGAGTCAAGATACGCAGTATTTT.

This clonotype was observed many times. The rearrangement uses TRBV28 and TRBJ1-2; the match to TRBD1 covers 10 bases. The CDR3 has 15 residues. Germline CDR1 MDHEN, CDR2 SYDVKM. V lost 5 bases and J lost 4; bases outside the gene matches: 7. CDR3 DNA: TGTGCCAGCAGTAAGACAGGGGGCATCCTCTATGGCTACACCTTC. Translated, it gives CASSKTGGILYGYTF.

This clonotype was detected many times. The chain links TRBV6-6 to TRBJ2-7; TRBD2 agrees at 11 bases. Germline CDR1 MNHNY, CDR2 SVGAGI (reference sequence). With V trimmed by 3 bases and J by 4 bases, 2 bases remained unmatched. The CDR3 covers 14 residues. The CDR3 DNA reads as TGTGCCAGCAGTTATAGCGGGGGGGGATACGAGCAGTACTTC. As protein: CASSYSGGGYEQYF.

This clonotype has only a few counts. V usage is TRBV7-9 and J usage is TRBJ2-5; D perhaps matches TRBD2 (5 bases). CDR1 SEHNR and CDR2 FQNEAQ come from the germline V gene (reference sequence). CDR3 length: 13 amino acids. The ends were cut back, 6 bases at V and 1 base at J, with 9 bases in the middle. CDR3 nucleotide sequence: TGTGCCAGCAGTGGACTGTCCCAAGAGACCCAGTACTTC. Residues: CASSGLSQETQYF.

This clonotype was seen ten or more times. The V call is TRBV6-2 or TRBV6-3, the J call TRBJ2-4; tentatively, D is TRBD1 or TRBD2 (5 bases each). V was cut by 2 bases and J by 2 bases, with 13 bases left in between. This CDR3 is 16 amino acids long. Germline V gene lookup returns CDR1 MNHEY and CDR2 SVGEGT. DNA for the CDR3: TGTGCCAGCAGTTACATCCAGGGAGTGACCAAAAACATTCAGTACTTC. Translation: CASSYIQGVTKNIQYF.

This clonotype occurred many times. The rearrangement uses TRBV6-5 and TRBJ1-4; 7 bases align to TRBD1. Germline-derived CDR1 and CDR2 are MNHEY and SVGAGI. The junction had 11 bases not matched to a gene; V was cut back by 0 bases and J by 4 bases. The CDR3 loop spans 18 amino acids. CDR3 amino acids: CASSYSPAGTDFNEKLFF. CDR3 nucleotides: TGTGCCAGCAGTTACTCGCCGGCCGGGACAGATTTTAATGAAAAACTGTTTTTT.

The chain links TRBV19 to TRBJ2-7, with D unclear. Germline CDR1 LNHDA, CDR2 SQIVND (reference sequence). CDR3 size: 14 residues. V was cut by 2 bases and J by 2 bases, with 10 bases left in between. The CDR3 DNA is TGTGCCAGTAGTATAAGGTTATCGGCCTACGAGCAGTACTTC. Encoded protein: CASSIRLSAYEQYF.

Ten or more counts support this clonotype. The J gene is TRBJ1-6, the V gene TRBV25-1; D remains ambiguous. Germline V gives CDR1 MGHDK, CDR2 SYGVNS. The CDR3 runs to 14 residues. V shed 5 bases and J shed 7 bases, with 12 bases lying between them. CDR3 amino acids: CASSLPPLNSPLHF. The CDR3 bases are TGTGCCAGCAGTCTACCCCCCCTAAATTCACCCCTCCACTTT.

There are many counts of this clonotype. The chain links TRBV7-8 to TRBJ1-1; D might be TRBD1 (6 bases). Between the trimmed V and J ends, which lost 3 bases and 10 bases, there was a span of 18 bases. CDR3 length: 14 residues. Germline CDR1 and CDR2: SGHVS and FQNEAQ. CDR3 sequence: CASSLGDRSLGAFF. As DNA, the CDR3 is TGTGCCAGCAGCTTGGGTGACAGGTCGCTAGGAGCTTTCTTT. The full variable domain, completed using reference TRBV7-8 and TRBJ1-1, is GAGVSQSPRYKVAKRGQDVALRCDPISGHVSLFWYQQALGQGPEFLTYFQNEAQLDKSGLPSDRFFAERPEGSVSTLKIQRTQQEDSAVYLCASSLGDRSLGAFFGQGTRLTVV.

This clonotype appeared a few times. The rearrangement uses TRBV15 and TRBJ1-6; 7 nucleotides align to TRBD1. Germline loops: CDR1 LNHNV, CDR2 YYDKDF (reference sequence). The CDR3 is 17 amino acids. J was trimmed by 2 bases and V by 5 bases; bases with no gene match: 9. CDR3 loop: CATSGQTGTAYNSPLHF. The CDR3, as DNA: TGTGCCACCAGCGGACAGACAGGGACCGCCTATAATTCACCCCTCCACTTT.

This clonotype was observed at least ten times. The rearrangement uses TRBV3-1 and TRBJ1-1; possible D gene TRBD1, 5 bases. Trimming took 6 bases from V and 7 from J, leaving 9 bases between them. Germline loops: CDR1 LGHDT, CDR2 YNNKEL (reference sequence). The CDR3 runs 11 residues. CDR3 nucleotides: TGTGCCAGCAGTATAGGGGATGAAGCTTTCTTT. Translating it yields CASSIGDEAFF.

J is TRBJ1-2 and V is TRBV29-1; possibly TRBD1 for D (5 bases). Trimming took 3 bases from V and 4 from J, leaving 15 bases between them. Germline-derived CDR1 and CDR2 are SQVTM and ANQGSEA. The CDR3 spans 14 residues. The CDR3 reads CSVDPGPKTYGYTF. The CDR3 bases are TGCAGCGTTGACCCGGGACCGAAGACCTATGGCTACACCTTC. The entire variable domain, with the rest obtained from reference TRBV29-1 and TRBJ1-2, is as follows: SAVISQKPSRDICQRGTSLTIQCQVDSQVTMMFWYRQQPGQSLTLIATANQGSEATYESGFVIDKFPISRPNLTFSTLTVSNMSPEDSSIYLCSVDPGPKTYGYTFGSGTRLTVV.

In its sample, this clonotype was seen many times. The gene calls are TRBV12-3 or TRBV12-4 and TRBJ2-1, with D perhaps matching TRBD2 (5 bases). This CDR3 contains 12 residues. Trimming left V 1 base short and J 8 bases short, with 6 bases between. DNA of the CDR3: TGTGCCAGCAGTTTAGGGGAGTATGAGCAGTTCTTC. Its translation: CASSLGEYEQFF.

In this sample, this clonotype turned up many times. The chain uses TRBV12-3 or TRBV12-4 and TRBJ2-5, with 9 bases fitting TRBD1. CDR3 size: 16 residues. The trim removed 6 bases at V and 5 bases at J, leaving 13 bases unmatched. The CDR3 bases are TGTGCCAGCAGCTCAGACGGGGACAGGGTGGGGGAGACCCAGTACTTC. Translated, it gives CASSSDGDRVGETQYF.